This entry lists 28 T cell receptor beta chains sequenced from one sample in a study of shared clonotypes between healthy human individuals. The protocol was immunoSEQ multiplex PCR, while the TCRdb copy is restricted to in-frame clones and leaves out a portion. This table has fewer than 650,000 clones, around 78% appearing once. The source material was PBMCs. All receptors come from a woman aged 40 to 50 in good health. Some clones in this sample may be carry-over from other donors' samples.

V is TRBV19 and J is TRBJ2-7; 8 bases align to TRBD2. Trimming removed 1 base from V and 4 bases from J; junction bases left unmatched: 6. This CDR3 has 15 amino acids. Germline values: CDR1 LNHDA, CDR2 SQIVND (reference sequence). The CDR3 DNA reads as TGTGCCAGTAGTATAGTTGCTAGCGGGCCGTACGAGCAGTACTTC. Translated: CASSIVASGPYEQYF.

CDR3 loop: CASSERSAPNYGYTF. CDR3 nucleotides: TGTGCCAGCAGTGAACGGTCAGCCCCTAACTATGGCTACACCTTC. The chain carries TRBV2 and TRBJ1-2; D remains ambiguous. The CDR3 spans 15 residues. V dropped 2 bases and J dropped 0 bases, with 10 bases sitting between them. Germline-derived CDR1 and CDR2 are SNHLY and FYNNEI.

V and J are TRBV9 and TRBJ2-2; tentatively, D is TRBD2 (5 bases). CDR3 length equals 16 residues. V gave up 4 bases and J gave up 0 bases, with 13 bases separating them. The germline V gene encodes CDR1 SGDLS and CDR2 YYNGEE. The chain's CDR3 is CASSLGSAPNTGELFF. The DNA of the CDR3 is TGTGCCAGCAGCCTAGGTAGCGCCCCGAACACCGGGGAGCTGTTTTTT.

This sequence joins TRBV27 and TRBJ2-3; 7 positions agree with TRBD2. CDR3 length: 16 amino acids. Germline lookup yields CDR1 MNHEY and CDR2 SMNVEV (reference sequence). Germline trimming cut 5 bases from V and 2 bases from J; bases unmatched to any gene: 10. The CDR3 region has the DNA TGTGCCAGCAGTGGGACCGTCGGGGGGTTCACAGATACGCAGTATTTT. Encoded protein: CASSGTVGGFTDTQYF.

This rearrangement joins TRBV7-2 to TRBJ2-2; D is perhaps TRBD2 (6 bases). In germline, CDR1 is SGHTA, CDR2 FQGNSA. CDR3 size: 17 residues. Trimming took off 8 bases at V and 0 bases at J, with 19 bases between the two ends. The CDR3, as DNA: TGTGCCAGCCTCACTTCCCCTAGCGAACCGAACACCGGGGAGCTGTTTTTT. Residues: CASLTSPSEPNTGELFF.

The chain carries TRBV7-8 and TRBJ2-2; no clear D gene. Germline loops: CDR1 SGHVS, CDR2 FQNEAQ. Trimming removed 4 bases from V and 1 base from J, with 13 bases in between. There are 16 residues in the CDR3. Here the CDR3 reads CASSWTAPGNTGELFF. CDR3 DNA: TGTGCCAGCAGCTGGACGGCGCCAGGGAACACCGGGGAGCTGTTTTTT. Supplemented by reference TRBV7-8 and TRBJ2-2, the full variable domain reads GAGVSQSPRYKVAKRGQDVALRCDPISGHVSLFWYQQALGQGPEFLTYFQNEAQLDKSGLPSDRFFAERPEGSVSTLKIQRTQQEDSAVYLCASSWTAPGNTGELFFGEGSRLTVL.

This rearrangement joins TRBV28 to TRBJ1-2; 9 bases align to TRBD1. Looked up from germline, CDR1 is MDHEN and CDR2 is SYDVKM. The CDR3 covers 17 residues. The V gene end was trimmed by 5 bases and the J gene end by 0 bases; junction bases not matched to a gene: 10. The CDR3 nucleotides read TGTGCCAGCAGTCACCAACGGGACAGGGCTACTAACTATGGCTACACCTTC. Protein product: CASSHQRDRATNYGYTF.

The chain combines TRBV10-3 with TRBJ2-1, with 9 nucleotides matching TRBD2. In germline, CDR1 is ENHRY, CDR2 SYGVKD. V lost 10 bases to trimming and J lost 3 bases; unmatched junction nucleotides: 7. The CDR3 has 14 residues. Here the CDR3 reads CATSLTSGYNEQFF. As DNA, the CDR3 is TGTGCCACCTCGTTGACTAGCGGCTACAATGAGCAGTTCTTC.

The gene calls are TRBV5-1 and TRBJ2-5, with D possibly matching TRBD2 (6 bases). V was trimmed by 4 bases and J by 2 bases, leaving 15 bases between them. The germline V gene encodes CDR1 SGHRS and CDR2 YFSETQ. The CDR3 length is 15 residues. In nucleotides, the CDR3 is TGCGCCAGCAGCCTCGCCGGGACTCCTCAAGAGACCCAGTACTTC. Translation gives CASSLAGTPQETQYF.

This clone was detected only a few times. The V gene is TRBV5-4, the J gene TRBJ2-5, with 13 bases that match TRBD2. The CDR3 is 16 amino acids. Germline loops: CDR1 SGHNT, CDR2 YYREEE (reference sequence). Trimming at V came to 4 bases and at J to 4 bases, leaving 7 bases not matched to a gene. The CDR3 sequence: CASSTGLAGDGETQYF. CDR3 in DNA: TGTGCCAGCAGCACTGGACTAGCGGGAGACGGAGAGACCCAGTACTTC.

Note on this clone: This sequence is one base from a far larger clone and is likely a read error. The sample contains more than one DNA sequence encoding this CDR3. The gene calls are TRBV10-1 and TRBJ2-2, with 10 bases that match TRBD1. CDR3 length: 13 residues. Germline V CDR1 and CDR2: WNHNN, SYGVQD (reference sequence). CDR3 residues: CASQTGGGGELFF. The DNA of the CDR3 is TGCGCTAGCCAGACAGGGGGCGGCGGGGAGCTGTTTTTT.

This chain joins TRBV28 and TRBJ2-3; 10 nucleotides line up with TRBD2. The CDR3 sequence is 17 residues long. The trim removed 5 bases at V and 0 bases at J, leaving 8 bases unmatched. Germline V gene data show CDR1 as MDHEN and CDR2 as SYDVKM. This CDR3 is CASSTLAGPISTDTQYF. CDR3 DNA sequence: TGTGCCAGCAGTACACTAGCGGGACCGATTAGCACAGATACGCAGTATTTT.

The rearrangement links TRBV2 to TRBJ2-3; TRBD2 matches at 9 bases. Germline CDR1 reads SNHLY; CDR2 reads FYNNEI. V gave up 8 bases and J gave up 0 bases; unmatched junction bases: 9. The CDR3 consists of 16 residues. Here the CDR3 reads CASSEGAGGSTDTQYF. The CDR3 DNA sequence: TGTGCCAGCTCCGAAGGGGCGGGAGGGAGCACAGATACGCAGTATTTT.

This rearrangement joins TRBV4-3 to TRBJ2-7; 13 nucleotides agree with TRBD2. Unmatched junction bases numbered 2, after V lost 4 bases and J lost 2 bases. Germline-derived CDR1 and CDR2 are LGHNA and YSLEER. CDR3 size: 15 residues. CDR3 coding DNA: TGCGCCAGCAGCCCCGGACTAGCGGGAGCCTACGAGCAGTACTTC. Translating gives CASSPGLAGAYEQYF.

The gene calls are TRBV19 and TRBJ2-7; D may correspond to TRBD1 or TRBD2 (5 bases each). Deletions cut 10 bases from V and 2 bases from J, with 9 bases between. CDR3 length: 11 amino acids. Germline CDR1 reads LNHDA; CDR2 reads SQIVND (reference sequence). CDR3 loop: CATRGAYEQYF. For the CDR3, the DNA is TGTGCCACCCGAGGGGCCTACGAGCAGTACTTC.

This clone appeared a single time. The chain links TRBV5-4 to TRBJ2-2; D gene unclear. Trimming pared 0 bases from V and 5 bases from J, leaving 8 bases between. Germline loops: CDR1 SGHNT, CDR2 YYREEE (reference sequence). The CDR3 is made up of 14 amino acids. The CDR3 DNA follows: TGTGCCAGCAGCTTGGAGGCGACTACCGGGGAGCTGTTTTTT. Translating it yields CASSLEATTGELFF.

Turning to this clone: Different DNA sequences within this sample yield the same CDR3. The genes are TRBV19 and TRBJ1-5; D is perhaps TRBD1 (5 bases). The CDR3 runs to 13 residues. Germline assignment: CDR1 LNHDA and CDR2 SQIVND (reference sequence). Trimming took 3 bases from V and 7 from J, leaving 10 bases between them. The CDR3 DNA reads TGTGCCAGTAGTATTTTGGGGGGACAGCCCCAGCATTTT. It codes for CASSILGGQPQHF. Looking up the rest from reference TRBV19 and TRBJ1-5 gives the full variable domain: DGGITQSPKYLFRKEGQNVTLSCEQNLNHDAMYWYRQDPGQGLRLIYYSQIVNDFQKGDIAEGYSVSREKKESFPLTVTSAQKNPTAFYLCASSILGGQPQHFGDGTRLSIL.

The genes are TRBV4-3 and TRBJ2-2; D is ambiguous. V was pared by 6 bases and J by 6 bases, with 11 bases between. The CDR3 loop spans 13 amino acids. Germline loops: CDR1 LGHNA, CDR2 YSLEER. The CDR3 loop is CASRPRAAGELFF. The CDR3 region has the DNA TGCGCCAGCAGGCCACGGGCGGCCGGGGAGCTGTTTTTT.

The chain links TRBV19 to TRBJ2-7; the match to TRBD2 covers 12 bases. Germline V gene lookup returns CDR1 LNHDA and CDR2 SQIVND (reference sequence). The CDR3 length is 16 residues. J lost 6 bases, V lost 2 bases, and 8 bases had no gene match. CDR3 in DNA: TGTGCCAGTAGTATAACACCTAGCGGGAGGGCTCTCGAGCAGTACTTC. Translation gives CASSITPSGRALEQYF.

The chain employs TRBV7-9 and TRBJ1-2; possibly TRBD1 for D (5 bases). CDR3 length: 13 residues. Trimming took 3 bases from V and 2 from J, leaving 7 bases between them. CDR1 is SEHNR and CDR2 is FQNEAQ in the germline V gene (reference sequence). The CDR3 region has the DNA TGTGCCAGCAGCTTGCCAGGGAACTATGGCTACACCTTC. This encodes CASSLPGNYGYTF.

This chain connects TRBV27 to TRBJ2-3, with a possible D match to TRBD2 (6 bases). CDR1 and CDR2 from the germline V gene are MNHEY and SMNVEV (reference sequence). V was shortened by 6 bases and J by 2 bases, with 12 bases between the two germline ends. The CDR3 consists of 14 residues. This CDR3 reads CASREGGITDTQYF. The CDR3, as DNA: TGTGCCAGCAGGGAGGGCGGGATCACAGATACGCAGTATTTT.

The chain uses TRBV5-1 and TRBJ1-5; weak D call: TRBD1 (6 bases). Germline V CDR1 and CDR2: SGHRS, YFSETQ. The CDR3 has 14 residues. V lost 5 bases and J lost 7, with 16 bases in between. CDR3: CASSRTVGGQPQHF. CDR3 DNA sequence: TGCGCCAGCAGTCGGACAGTGGGCGGGCAGCCCCAGCATTTT.

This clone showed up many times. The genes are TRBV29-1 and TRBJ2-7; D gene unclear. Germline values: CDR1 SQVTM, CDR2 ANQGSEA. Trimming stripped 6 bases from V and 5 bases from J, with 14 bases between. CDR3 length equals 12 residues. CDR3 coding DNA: TGCAGCGTCTCCTCGGCAAACCACGAGCAGTACTTC. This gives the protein CSVSSANHEQYF.

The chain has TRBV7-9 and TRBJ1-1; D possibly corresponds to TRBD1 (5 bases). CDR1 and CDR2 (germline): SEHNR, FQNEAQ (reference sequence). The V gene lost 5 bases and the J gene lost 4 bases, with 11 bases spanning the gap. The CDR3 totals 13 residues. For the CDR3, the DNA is TGTGCCAGCAGCCTCCGGGGGGTCACTGAAGCTTTCTTT. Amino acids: CASSLRGVTEAFF.

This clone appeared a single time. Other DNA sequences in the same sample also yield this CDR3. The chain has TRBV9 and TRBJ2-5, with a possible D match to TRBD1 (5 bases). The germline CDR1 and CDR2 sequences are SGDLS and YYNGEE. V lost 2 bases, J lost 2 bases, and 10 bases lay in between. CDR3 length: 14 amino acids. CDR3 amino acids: CASSVGQGQETQYF. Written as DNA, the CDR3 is TGTGCCAGCAGCGTGGGGCAGGGACAAGAGACCCAGTACTTC.

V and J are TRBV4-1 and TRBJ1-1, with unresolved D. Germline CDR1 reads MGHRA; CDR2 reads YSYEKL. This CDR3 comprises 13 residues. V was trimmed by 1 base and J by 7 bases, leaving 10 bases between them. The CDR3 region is CASSQASGDEAFF. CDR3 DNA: TGCGCCAGCAGCCAAGCTAGCGGGGATGAAGCTTTCTTT.

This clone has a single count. The CDR3 region is CASSPGTGTYYGYTF. CDR3 DNA sequence: TGTGCCAGCAGTCCCGGGACAGGGACCTACTATGGCTACACCTTC. V gene TRBV28 combines with J gene TRBJ1-2; the match to TRBD1 covers 9 bases. Germline V CDR1 and CDR2: MDHEN, SYDVKM. Trimming took 5 bases from V and 3 from J; bases not matched to a gene: 7. CDR3 length: 15 amino acids.

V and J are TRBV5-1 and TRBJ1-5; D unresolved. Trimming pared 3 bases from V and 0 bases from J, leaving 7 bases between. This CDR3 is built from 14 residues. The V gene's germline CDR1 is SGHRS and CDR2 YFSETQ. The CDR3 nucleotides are TGCGCCAGCAGCTCCGGGAATAGCAATCAGCCCCAGCATTTT. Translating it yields CASSSGNSNQPQHF.